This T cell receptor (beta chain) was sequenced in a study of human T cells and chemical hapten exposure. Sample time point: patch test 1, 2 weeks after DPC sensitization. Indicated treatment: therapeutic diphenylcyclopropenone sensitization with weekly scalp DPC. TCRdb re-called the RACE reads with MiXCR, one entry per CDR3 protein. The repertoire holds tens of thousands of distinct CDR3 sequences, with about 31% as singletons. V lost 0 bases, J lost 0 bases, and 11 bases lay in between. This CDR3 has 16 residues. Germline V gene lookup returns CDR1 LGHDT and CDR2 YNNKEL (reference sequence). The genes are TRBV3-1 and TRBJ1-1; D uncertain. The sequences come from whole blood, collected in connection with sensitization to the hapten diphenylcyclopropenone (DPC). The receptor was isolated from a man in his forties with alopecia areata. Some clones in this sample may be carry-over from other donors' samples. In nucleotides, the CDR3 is TGTGCCAGCAGCCAAGAAAGCGTAGGGATGAACACTGAAGCTTTCTTT. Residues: CASSQESVGMNTEAFF.